The rows below give T cell receptor beta chains drawn from one sample of a study of shared clonotypes between healthy human individuals. Clones were read by immunoSEQ multiplex PCR, and TCRdb kept only the in-frame ones, dropping some. The profile covers 2,500,000 or so clones, with approximately 90% appearing a single time and roughly 0.34% taken by the ten largest. Sequences were obtained from naive CD4+ T cells from PBMCs. These receptor sequences come from a man aged 18 to 30 in good health. Some clones in this sample may be carry-over from other donors' samples. Both conserved end residues are part of each CDR3. A D gene is named only where the DNA matches it firmly. Clone sizes are given selectively: once, few, many, or a class where the clone is expanded.

D,length,V,J,size,CDR3,DNA
TRBD1,21,TRBV7-2,TRBJ2-5,-,CASSLAPLGQGALGPWETQYF,TGTGCCAGCAGCTTAGCGCCTCTGGGACAGGGGGCCTTGGGACCCTGGGAGACCCAGTACTTC
-,13,TRBV7-9,TRBJ1-1,few,CASSLSVNTEAFF,TGTGCCAGCAGCCTCAGTGTGAACACTGAAGCTTTCTTT
TRBD2,16,TRBV5-4,TRBJ2-3,-,CASSLKAGVGGDTQYF,TGTGCCAGCAGCTTGAAAGCGGGAGTAGGTGGAGATACGCAGTATTTT
-,14,TRBV29-1,TRBJ2-2,-,CSVEDRGNTGELFF,TGCAGCGTTGAAGATCGGGGAAACACCGGGGAGCTGTTTTTT
-,12,TRBV9,TRBJ1-3,once,CASSAPVDTIYF,TGTGCCAGCAGCGCGCCGGTCGACACCATATATTTT
-,15,TRBV28,TRBJ1-4,-,CASSLWGAEIEKLFF,TGTGCCAGCAGTTTATGGGGGGCGGAGATCGAAAAACTGTTTTTT
-,16,TRBV6-5,TRBJ2-3,once,CASSYSPQGYRDTQYF,TGTGCCAGCAGTTACTCGCCCCAGGGGTATAGGGATACGCAGTATTTT
-,13,TRBV27,TRBJ1-4,-,CASSKRKGEKLFF,TGTGCCAGCAGTAAGCGGAAGGGTGAAAAACTGTTTTTT
-,14,TRBV28,TRBJ2-2,-,CASSPLNRGGGLFF,TGTGCCAGTTCACCCCTGAACCGAGGCGGAGGGCTGTTTTTT
-,11,TRBV7-7,TRBJ1-1,-,CASSLVEKAFF,TGTGCCAGCAGCTTAGTAGAGAAAGCTTTCTTT
-,13,TRBV28,TRBJ1-1,-,CAVLRGSYTEAFF,TGTGCCGTCCTACGGGGTTCTTACACTGAAGCTTTCTTT
-,15,TRBV19,TRBJ1-5,-,CASRPGFKGNQPQHF,TGTGCCAGTCGTCCCGGCTTTAAGGGGAATCAGCCCCAGCATTTT
-,15,TRBV11-2,TRBJ1-1,once,CASSLFTVLNTEAFF,TGTGCCAGCAGCTTATTCACCGTCTTGAACACTGAAGCTTTCTTT
-,12,TRBV5-6,TRBJ1-4,-,CASSFGNEKLFF,TGTGCCAGCAGCTTTGGGAATGAAAAACTGTTTTTT
-,14,TRBV9,TRBJ1-3,-,CASSVLASGNTIYF,TGTGCCAGCAGCGTATTGGCTTCTGGAAACACCATATATTTT
TRBD1,16,TRBV5-1,TRBJ2-2,-,CASSAQQGVNTGELFF,TGCGCCAGCAGCGCCCAACAGGGGGTGAACACCGGGGAGCTGTTTTTT
-,12,TRBV30,TRBJ1-2,-,CAWSAGTYGYTF,TGTGCCTGGAGCGCAGGGACCTATGGCTACACCTTC
-,14,TRBV28,TRBJ1-1,-,CASRGHRVGSEAFF,TGTGCCAGCAGGGGGCACAGGGTAGGTTCTGAAGCTTTCTTT
-,15,TRBV5-4,TRBJ2-5,-,CASSLGGRFIETQYF,TGTGCCAGCAGCTTGGGGGGACGGTTCATAGAGACCCAGTACTTC
TRBD2,16,TRBV19,TRBJ2-7,-,CASSTGGERGPDEQYF,TGTGCCAGTAGTACCGGGGGTGAGCGGGGCCCCGACGAGCAGTACTTC
-,16,TRBV11-1,TRBJ2-3,-,CASSTTGGGPRDTQYF,TGTGCCAGCAGCACAACCGGAGGGGGTCCTCGGGATACCCAGTATTTT
TRBD2,16,TRBV7-8,TRBJ2-5,-,CASSLVRLAARETQYF,TGTGCCAGCAGCCTGGTACGACTAGCGGCTCGGGAGACCCAGTACTTC
TRBD2,11,TRBV20-1,TRBJ2-1,-,CSALLAYEQFF,TGCAGTGCGTTACTAGCGTATGAGCAGTTCTTC
-,14,TRBV18,TRBJ1-4,-,CASSPTLANEKLFF,TGTGCCAGCTCACCCACCCTGGCTAATGAAAAACTGTTTTTT
TRBD1,16,TRBV5-5,TRBJ1-4,-,CASSLRPGQVTEKLFF,TGTGCCAGCAGCTTGCGACCGGGACAGGTAACTGAAAAACTGTTTTTT
-,14,TRBV6-1,TRBJ2-7,-,CASSDIKRGDEQYF,TGTGCCAGCAGTGATATCAAGAGAGGGGACGAGCAGTACTTC
-,13,TRBV7-9,TRBJ2-7,-,CASSLAGPSEQYF,TGTGCCAGCAGCTTAGCGGGCCCCTCCGAGCAGTACTTC
-,11,TRBV20-1,TRBJ2-7,-,CSAGKTDEQYF,TGCAGCGCTGGAAAAACAGACGAGCAGTACTTC
-,15,TRBV5-1,TRBJ2-1,once,CASSLQDATYNEQFF,TGCGCCAGCAGCTTGCAGGACGCAACCTACAATGAGCAGTTCTTC
-,13,TRBV6-1,TRBJ2-2,-,CASLDRNTGELFF,TGTGCCAGCTTGGACAGGAACACCGGGGAGCTGTTTTTT
-,12,TRBV6-5,TRBJ1-2,-,CASNDRAYGYTF,TGTGCCAGCAACGACAGAGCTTATGGCTACACCTTC
-,11,TRBV4-1,TRBJ1-2,-,CASSQGALYTF,TGCGCCAGCAGCCAAGGCGCCCTCTACACCTTC
-,15,TRBV10-3,TRBJ1-2,-,CAIAMWATETHGYTF,TGTGCCATCGCTATGTGGGCGACAGAAACCCATGGCTACACCTTC
-,17,TRBV4-1,TRBJ1-4,-,CASSQEAGGTPNEKLFF,TGCGCCAGCAGCCAAGAGGCCGGGGGAACCCCAAATGAAAAACTGTTTTTT
TRBD2,17,TRBV28,TRBJ2-1,-,CASSGVGGARDYNEQFF,TGTGCCAGCAGTGGAGTCGGGGGGGCAAGGGATTACAATGAGCAGTTCTTC
-,14,TRBV18,TRBJ2-7,-,CASSPGQSSYEQYF,TGTGCCAGCTCACCAGGGCAAAGCTCCTACGAGCAGTACTTC
-,12,TRBV28,TRBJ1-1,-,CASSLEDTEAFF,TGTGCCAGCAGTTTGGAGGACACTGAAGCTTTCTTT
TRBD2,15,TRBV30,TRBJ2-7,-,CAWSPMASGNYEQYF,TGTGCCTGGAGTCCTATGGCTAGCGGGAACTACGAGCAGTACTTC
-,13,TRBV7-3,TRBJ2-1,-,CACSRDQYNEQFF,TGTGCCTGCTCCAGGGACCAATACAATGAGCAGTTCTTC
-,13,TRBV28,TRBJ2-7,-,CASSSAETYEQYF,TGTGCCAGCAGTTCGGCGGAAACCTACGAGCAGTACTTC
-,14,TRBV7-8,TRBJ1-5,-,CASSPGRNNQPQHF,TGTGCCAGCAGCCCGGGCAGGAACAATCAGCCCCAGCATTTT
-,14,TRBV5-1,TRBJ2-1,-,CASSLHATPNEQFF,TGCGCCAGCAGCTTGCACGCCACCCCCAATGAGCAGTTCTTC
-,15,TRBV18,TRBJ2-1,-,CASSPERVSYNEQFF,TGTGCCAGCTCACCAGAGCGGGTATCCTACAATGAGCAGTTCTTC
TRBD1,16,TRBV14,TRBJ1-1,-,CASSQPPRAGGSEAFF,TGTGCCAGCAGCCAACCCCCGCGGGCAGGGGGCTCTGAAGCTTTCTTT
-,15,TRBV11-1,TRBJ2-7,-,CASSQRQERSYEQYF,TGTGCCAGCAGCCAACGACAGGAAAGGAGTTACGAGCAGTACTTC
-,14,TRBV18,TRBJ2-3,-,CASSPLGSTDTQYF,TGTGCCAGCTCACCACTTGGGTCAACAGATACGCAGTATTTT
-,15,TRBV6-1,TRBJ1-1,once,CASSERGTKGTEAFF,TGTGCCAGCAGTGAGCGCGGGACGAAAGGCACTGAAGCTTTCTTT
-,12,TRBV6-5,TRBJ1-6,-,CASGPRRSPLHF,TGTGCCAGCGGACCGCGGAGATCACCCCTCCACTTT
-,13,TRBV10-1,TRBJ2-5,-,CASSESGQETQYF,TGCGCCAGCAGTGAGTCGGGCCAAGAGACCCAGTACTTC
TRBD2,16,TRBV5-4,TRBJ2-7,-,CASSPSSGTKIYEQYF,TGTGCCAGCAGCCCGAGTAGCGGGACGAAGATCTACGAGCAGTACTTC
TRBD2,18,TRBV27,TRBJ2-1,-,CASSFQTLAGGSYNEQFF,TGTGCCAGCAGTTTTCAAACTCTAGCGGGTGGCTCCTACAATGAGCAGTTCTTC
-,14,TRBV7-9,TRBJ2-2,-,CASSYPGITGELFF,TGTGCCAGCAGCTACCCAGGGATTACCGGGGAGCTGTTTTTT
-,14,TRBV2,TRBJ2-1,-,CASSDRERYNEQFF,TGTGCCAGCAGTGACAGGGAGCGCTACAATGAGCAGTTCTTC